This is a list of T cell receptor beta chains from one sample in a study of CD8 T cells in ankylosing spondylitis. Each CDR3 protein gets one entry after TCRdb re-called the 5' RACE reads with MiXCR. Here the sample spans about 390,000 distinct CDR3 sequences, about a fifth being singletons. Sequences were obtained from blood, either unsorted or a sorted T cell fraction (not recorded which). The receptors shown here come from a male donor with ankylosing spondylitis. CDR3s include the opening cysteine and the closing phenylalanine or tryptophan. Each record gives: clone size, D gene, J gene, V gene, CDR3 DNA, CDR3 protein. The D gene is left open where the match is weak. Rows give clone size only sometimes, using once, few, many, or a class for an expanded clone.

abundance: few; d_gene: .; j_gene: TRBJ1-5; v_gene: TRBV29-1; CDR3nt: TGCAGCGTTGTAGCAGGGGCAAATCAGCCCCAGCATTTT; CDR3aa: CSVVAGANQPQHF
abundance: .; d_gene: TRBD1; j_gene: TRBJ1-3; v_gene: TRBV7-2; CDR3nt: TGTGCCAGCAGCGGGGGACAGGGACGCTCTGGAAACACCATATATTTT; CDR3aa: CASSGGQGRSGNTIYF
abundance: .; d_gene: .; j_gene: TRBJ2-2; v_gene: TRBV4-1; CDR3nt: TGCGCCAGCAGCCAACTTAGCGGGAACACCGGGGAGCTGTTTTTT; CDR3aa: CASSQLSGNTGELFF
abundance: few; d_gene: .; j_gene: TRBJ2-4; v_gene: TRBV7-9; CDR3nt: TGTGCCAGCAGCTTAGCGGGTGCCAGAAACATTCAGTACTTC; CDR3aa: CASSLAGARNIQYF
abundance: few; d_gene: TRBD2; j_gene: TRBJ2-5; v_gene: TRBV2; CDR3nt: TGTGCCAGCAGTGAAGCTCGCGGCGGGAGGGTATCAGAGACCCAGTACTTC; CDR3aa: CASSEARGGRVSETQYF
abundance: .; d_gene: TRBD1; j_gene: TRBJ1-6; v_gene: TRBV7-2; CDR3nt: TGTGCCAGCAGCCTATCGGTTGGACAGGGAAATAATTCACCCCTCCACTTT; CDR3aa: CASSLSVGQGNNSPLHF
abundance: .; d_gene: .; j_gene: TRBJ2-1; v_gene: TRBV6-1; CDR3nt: TGTGCCAGCAGCCCCGCCGGCGGGACCTACAATGAGCAGTTCTTC; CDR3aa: CASSPAGGTYNEQFF
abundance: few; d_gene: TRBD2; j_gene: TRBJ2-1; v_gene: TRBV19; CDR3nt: TGTGCCAGTAGTACACTAGCGGCCTACAATGAGCAGTTCTTC; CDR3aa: CASSTLAAYNEQFF
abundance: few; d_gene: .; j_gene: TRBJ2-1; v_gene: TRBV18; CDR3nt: TGTGCCAGCTCACCAAGGACTTTTAGAATGGGGGGAGATGAGCAGTTCTTC; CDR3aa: CASSPRTFRMGGDEQFF
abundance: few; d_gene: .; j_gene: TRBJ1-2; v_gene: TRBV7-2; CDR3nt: TGTGCCAGCAGCTTACCCGAGTCTTCGTACTATGGCTACACCTTC; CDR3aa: CASSLPESSYYGYTF
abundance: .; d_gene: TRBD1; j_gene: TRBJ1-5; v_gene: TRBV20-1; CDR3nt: TGCAGTGCTCCTGGACAGGGGGTACAGCCCCAGCATTTT; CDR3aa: CSAPGQGVQPQHF
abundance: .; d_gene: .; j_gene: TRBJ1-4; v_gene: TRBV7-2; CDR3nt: TGTGCCAGCAGCTCCGGGAGTTATGAAAAACTGTTTTTT; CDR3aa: CASSSGSYEKLFF
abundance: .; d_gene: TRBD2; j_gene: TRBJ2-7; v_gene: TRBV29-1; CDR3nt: TGCAGCGTTTGGACTAGCGGGAGTAGTCACGAGCAGTACTTC; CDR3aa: CSVWTSGSSHEQYF
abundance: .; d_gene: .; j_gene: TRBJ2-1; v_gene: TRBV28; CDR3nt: TGTGCCAGCAGTTTACGGACTATAGGGCAGTTCTTC; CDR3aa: CASSLRTIGQFF
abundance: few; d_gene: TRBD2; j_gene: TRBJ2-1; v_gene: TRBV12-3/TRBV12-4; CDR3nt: TGTGCCAGCAGTTTGGTAGCGGGAGGAGTGTTCTTC; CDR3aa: CASSLVAGGVFF
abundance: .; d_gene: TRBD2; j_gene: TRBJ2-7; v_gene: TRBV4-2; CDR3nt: TGTGCCAGCAGCACGGGACTAGCGGGAGTTAGGGGGGCCTCCTACGAGCAGTACTTC; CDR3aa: CASSTGLAGVRGASYEQYF
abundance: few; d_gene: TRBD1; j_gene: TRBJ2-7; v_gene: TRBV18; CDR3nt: TGTGCCAGCTCTCTACAGGGGGCGCGGTCCTACGAGCAGTACTTC; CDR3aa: CASSLQGARSYEQYF
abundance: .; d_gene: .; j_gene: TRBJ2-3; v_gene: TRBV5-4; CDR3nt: TGTGCCAGCAGCTTACTGGATTCTAGGACAGATACGCAGTATTTT; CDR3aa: CASSLLDSRTDTQYF
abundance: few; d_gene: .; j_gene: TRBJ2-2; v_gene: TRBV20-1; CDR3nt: TGCAGTGCCGCGGGACCTGAGCCCCTGAACACCGGGGAGCTGTTTTTT; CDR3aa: CSAAGPEPLNTGELFF
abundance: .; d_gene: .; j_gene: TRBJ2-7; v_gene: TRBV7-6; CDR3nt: TGTGCCAGCAGTACTACTACAGCTTCCCGCGAGCAGTACTTC; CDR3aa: CASSTTTASREQYF
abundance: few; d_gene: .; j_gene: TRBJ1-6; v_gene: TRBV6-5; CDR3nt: TGTGCCAGCAGTTACCAGGGAGATACTTCACCCCTCCACTTT; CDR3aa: CASSYQGDTSPLHF
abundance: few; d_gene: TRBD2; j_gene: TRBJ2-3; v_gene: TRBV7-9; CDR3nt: TGTGCCAGCAGCCTCCTAGCGGCCGGCACAGATACGCAGTATTTT; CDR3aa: CASSLLAAGTDTQYF
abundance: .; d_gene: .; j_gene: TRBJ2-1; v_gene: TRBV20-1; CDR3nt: TGCAGTGCTAGAGGTCGCACTAGGGGGTACAATGAGCAGTTCTTC; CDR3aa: CSARGRTRGYNEQFF
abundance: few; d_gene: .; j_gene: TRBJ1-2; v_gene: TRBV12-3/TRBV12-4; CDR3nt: TGTGCCAGCTGTTTCCACCCTGGGAATGGCTACACCTTC; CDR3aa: CASCFHPGNGYTF
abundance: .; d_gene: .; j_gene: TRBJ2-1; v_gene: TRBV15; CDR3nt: TGTGCCACCAGCAGAGATCCGATAGCGCCAATCTCCTACAATGAGCAGTTCTTC; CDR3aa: CATSRDPIAPISYNEQFF
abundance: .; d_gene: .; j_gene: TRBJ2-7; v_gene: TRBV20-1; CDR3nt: TGCAGTGCTAGAGGACTACACTACGAGCAGTACTTC; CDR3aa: CSARGLHYEQYF
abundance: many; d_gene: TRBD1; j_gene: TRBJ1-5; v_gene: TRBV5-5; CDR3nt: TGTGCCAGCAGCACATTCGACAGGGGCGACCAGCCCCAGCATTTT; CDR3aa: CASSTFDRGDQPQHF
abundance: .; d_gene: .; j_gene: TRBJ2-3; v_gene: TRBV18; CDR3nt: TGTGCCAGCTCACCACAGGGGCCCAACGCCGGCACAGATACGCAGTATTTT; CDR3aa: CASSPQGPNAGTDTQYF